This is a list of T cell receptor beta chains from one sample in a study of T-cell memory formation after mild COVID-19. In TCRdb, the 5' RACE reads were re-called with MiXCR into one record per CDR3 protein. The sample holds a few hundred thousand distinct CDR3 sequences; about an eighth are singletons and the top ten take roughly 22%. Sequencing was performed on PBMCs or a T cell subset sorted from them (not recorded which). The receptor set was obtained from a man younger than 35 who had mild COVID-19 (a few samples of this study predate the infection). Cell type and time point are not known. Both conserved end residues are part of each CDR3. The order of the fields is CDR3 protein, CDR3 DNA, D gene, clone size, CDR3 length, J gene, V gene. The D gene is left open where the match is weak. Some rows have no size entry. The others give once, few or many, or a class for an expanded clone.

CDR3 protein: CASRTGFGETQYF; CDR3 DNA: TGTGCCAGCAGGACGGGGTTTGGAGAGACCCAGTACTTC; D gene: .; clone size: few; CDR3 length: 13; J gene: TRBJ2-5; V gene: TRBV6-2/TRBV6-3
CDR3 protein: CASSRVDSRGPTDTQYF; CDR3 DNA: TGTGCCAGCTCGCGAGTTGACTCGAGGGGACCCACAGATACGCAGTATTTT; D gene: .; clone size: few; CDR3 length: 17; J gene: TRBJ2-3; V gene: TRBV18
CDR3 protein: CASNDGTRVNYGYTF; CDR3 DNA: TGTGCCAGCAACGACGGGACAAGGGTGAACTATGGCTACACCTTC; D gene: .; clone size: .; CDR3 length: 15; J gene: TRBJ1-2; V gene: TRBV7-9
CDR3 protein: CASSQSEGRETQYF; CDR3 DNA: TGTGCCAGCAGCCAGTCGGAGGGGCGTGAGACCCAGTACTTC; D gene: .; clone size: .; CDR3 length: 14; J gene: TRBJ2-5; V gene: TRBV3-1
CDR3 protein: CSVPGLAGGTYEQYF; CDR3 DNA: TGCAGCGTCCCGGGACTAGCGGGGGGCACCTACGAGCAGTACTTC; D gene: TRBD2; clone size: .; CDR3 length: 15; J gene: TRBJ2-7; V gene: TRBV29-1
CDR3 protein: CASSFGGRVGIAFF; CDR3 DNA: TGTGCCAGCAGCTTTGGGGGGCGCGTGGGTATAGCTTTCTTT; D gene: .; clone size: .; CDR3 length: 14; J gene: TRBJ1-1; V gene: TRBV7-2
CDR3 protein: CASSLREYEQYF; CDR3 DNA: TGTGCCAGCAGCCTACGTGAATACGAGCAGTACTTC; D gene: .; clone size: few; CDR3 length: 12; J gene: TRBJ2-7; V gene: TRBV7-2
CDR3 protein: CASTLQSGEKLFF; CDR3 DNA: TGTGCCAGCACCCTACAATCTGGTGAAAAACTGTTTTTT; D gene: .; clone size: .; CDR3 length: 13; J gene: TRBJ1-4; V gene: TRBV7-9
CDR3 protein: CASSQVAGHPLYGYTF; CDR3 DNA: TGCGCCAGCAGCCAAGTAGCGGGACACCCACTCTATGGCTACACCTTC; D gene: .; clone size: .; CDR3 length: 16; J gene: TRBJ1-2; V gene: TRBV4-3
CDR3 protein: CASSELGQGKGAFF; CDR3 DNA: TGTGCCAGCAGTGAATTGGGGCAGGGGAAAGGCGCTTTCTTT; D gene: .; clone size: few; CDR3 length: 14; J gene: TRBJ1-1; V gene: TRBV25-1